This TCR beta chain was sequenced for a study of CD4 T cells in relation to SARS-CoV-2 and coronaviruses. Study summary: After 10 to 11 days of antigen culture, PBMC TCR beta CDR3s were sequenced.

As for this clone: Antigen unknown.

Looked up from germline, CDR1 is SQVTM and CDR2 is ANQGSEA. The CDR3 loop spans 15 amino acids. The V and J ends lost 3 bases and 3 bases, in that order; junction bases with no gene match: 5. Sequenced by immunoSEQ multiplex PCR; TCRdb stores in-frame clones only, minus some. The sample includes about 38,000 clones, around four fifths seen only once; the top ten take approximately 20%. The rearrangement uses TRBV29-1 and TRBJ2-5; 12 positions agree with TRBD2. Sequencing used memory CD4+ T cells from PBMCs, cultured in vitro. The receptor was isolated from an adult with COVID-19. The CDR3 sequence is CSVEGLAGEEETQYF. The CDR3 DNA follows: TGCAGCGTTGAGGGACTAGCGGGCGAGGAAGAGACCCAGTACTTC.